The present entry profiles one T cell receptor (beta chain) with its context. The data stem from a study of blood T cell repertoires in COVID-19. Only in-frame clones appear in the TCRdb table, and some are missing; sequencing was by immunoSEQ multiplex PCR. The sample includes about 120,000 clones, approximately 71% seen only once; the top ten take roughly 8.6%. Sequencing used peripheral blood. This receptor was taken from a human donor in a cohort sampled during active COVID-19.

In nucleotides, the CDR3 is TGTGCCAGCACCCCCCGGGTTAGCGGGATTAACGAGCAGTACTTC. Translated: CASTPRVSGINEQYF. The V and J genes are TRBV6-5 and TRBJ2-7; TRBD2 agrees at 8 bases. Trimming removed 7 bases from V and 5 bases from J; junction bases left unmatched: 13. The V gene's germline CDR1 is MNHEY and CDR2 SVGAGI. The CDR3 contains 15 residues.